These 5 T cell receptor beta chains came from one sample sequenced in a study of T cell responses to AZD1222 COVID-19 vaccine. Clones were read by immunoSEQ multiplex PCR, and TCRdb kept only the in-frame ones, dropping some. The data show around 110,000 clones, 85% to 90% seen once. The sample here was peripheral blood, taken on day 0 of AZD1222 vaccination. These receptor sequences come from an adult in good health.

The chain combines TRBV14 with TRBJ2-1; D is ambiguous. Trimming left V 2 bases short and J 6 bases short, with 8 bases between. This CDR3 spans 13 amino acids. Germline lookup yields CDR1 SGHDN and CDR2 FVKESK. CDR3 sequence reads: CASSQQQSNEQFF. The CDR3 coding sequence is TGTGCCAGCAGCCAACAACAGAGCAATGAGCAGTTCTTC.

This clone was detected only a few times. The chain employs TRBV6-5 and TRBJ1-5; D is uncertain. Trimming took off 0 bases at V and 7 bases at J, with 7 bases between the two ends. The germline CDR1 and CDR2 sequences are MNHEY and SVGAGI. The CDR3 is made up of 13 amino acids. CDR3 sequence reads: CASSYSVVQPQHF. The DNA for the CDR3 is TGTGCCAGCAGTTACTCGGTGGTCCAGCCCCAGCATTTT.

The chain carries TRBV28 and TRBJ2-7, with TRBD1 matching 12 bases. Germline trimming cut 5 bases from V and 5 bases from J; bases unmatched to any gene: 13. There are 17 residues in the CDR3. Germline loops: CDR1 MDHEN, CDR2 SYDVKM. For the CDR3, the DNA is TGTGCCAGCAGTACAAGTCGGTGGGGGACAGGGGGCAACGAGCAGTACTTC. The encoded protein is CASSTSRWGTGGNEQYF.

The chain uses TRBV28 and TRBJ2-3, with TRBD2 matching over 8 bases. V shed 0 bases and J 3 bases; nucleotides not matched to a gene: 2. In germline, CDR1 is MDHEN, CDR2 SYDVKM. The CDR3 runs 15 residues. CDR3 loop: CASSLWGTSTDTQYF. As DNA, the CDR3 is TGTGCCAGCAGTTTATGGGGGACTAGTACAGATACGCAGTATTTT. Filled out from reference TRBV28 and TRBJ2-3, the complete variable domain reads DVKVTQSSRYLVKRTGEKVFLECVQDMDHENMFWYRQDPGLGLRLIYFSYDVKMKEKGDIPEGYSVSREKKERFSLILESASTNQTSMYLCASSLWGTSTDTQYFGPGTRLTVL.

This chain uses TRBV18 with TRBJ1-3; D remains unclear. The length of the CDR3 is 16 residues. Trimming left V 1 base short and J 0 bases short, with 10 bases between. Germline V CDR1 and CDR2: KGHSH, LQKENI. The CDR3 DNA follows: TGTGCCAGCTCACCACAAGATACCAGCTCTGGAAACACCATATATTTT. This codes for CASSPQDTSSGNTIYF.